These 18 T cell receptor beta chains were all obtained from the same sample, sequenced in a study of shared T cell receptors in the human thymus. TCRdb's copy holds only in-frame clones and misses some; the assay was immunoSEQ multiplex PCR. The sample holds hundreds of thousands of clones, around 87% seen once. The same sample was also studied in work on human thymus T cells.

The sample comprised thymocytes. These receptors were obtained from a boy in the first two years of life with a congenital heart defect.

The chain combines TRBV7-2 with TRBJ2-3; D gene ambiguous. This CDR3 spans 16 amino acids. CDR1 is SGHTA, CDR2 FQGNSA, per germline. The germline V and J ends were trimmed by 0 bases and 3 bases, with 13 bases remaining between them. In DNA, the CDR3 is TGTGCCAGCAGCTTAGCCCTCGAATTGACTACAGATACGCAGTATTTT. Translated: CASSLALELTTDTQYF.

Here the CDR3 DNA reads TGCGCCAGCAGCCAAGATCCTTTCGGGGGGGCTAGAACTGAAGCTTTCTTT. Translated, it gives CASSQDPFGGARTEAFF. The chain joins TRBV4-3 to TRBJ1-1; maybe TRBD1 (6 bases). The CDR3 length is 17 residues. Between the trimmed V and J ends, which lost 0 bases and 5 bases, there was a span of 19 bases. Germline CDR1 LGHNA, CDR2 YSLEER.

The rearrangement joins TRBV10-1 to TRBJ2-7; possible D gene TRBD1, 5 bases. The V end lost 7 bases, the J end lost 0 bases, and 10 bases lay between the germline ends. Germline V gene lookup returns CDR1 WNHNN and CDR2 SYGVQD (reference sequence). This CDR3 region has 13 residues. DNA for the CDR3: TGCGCCAGCATCCCGACAGACTCCTACGAGCAGTACTTC. Its translation: CASIPTDSYEQYF.

This sequence joins TRBV7-9 and TRBJ2-4; 7 bases fit TRBD1. CDR1 and CDR2 from the germline V gene are SEHNR and FQNEAQ (reference sequence). V was clipped by 5 bases and J by 8 bases; unmatched bases: 6. The CDR3 loop spans 13 amino acids. This chain's CDR3 is CASSPGQADIQYF. The CDR3 DNA reads TGTGCCAGCAGCCCAGGACAGGCTGACATTCAGTACTTC.

This chain uses TRBV15 with TRBJ2-6, with D possibly TRBD1 on 6 matching bases. The germline V and J ends were trimmed by 1 base and 1 base, with 20 bases remaining between them. The CDR3 extends over 20 amino acids. Germline V lookup: CDR1 LNHNV, CDR2 YYDKDF (reference sequence). The CDR3 here is CATSRGGGRTAPSGANVLTF. DNA for the CDR3: TGTGCCACCAGCAGAGGAGGGGGACGGACAGCGCCGTCTGGGGCCAACGTCCTGACTTTC.

The V and J genes are TRBV7-6 and TRBJ2-5; 8 bases are shared with TRBD2. The CDR3 has 14 residues. V gave up 3 bases and J gave up 5 bases; unmatched junction bases: 5. Germline assignment: CDR1 SGHVS and CDR2 FNYEAQ. CDR3 protein: CASSLSGSRETQYF. CDR3 bases: TGTGCCAGCAGCTTGAGCGGGAGTCGGGAGACCCAGTACTTC.

The genes are TRBV27 and TRBJ2-7, with D perhaps TRBD2 (6 bases). This CDR3 has 12 amino acids. Germline V CDR1 and CDR2: MNHEY, SMNVEV (reference sequence). V was trimmed by 5 bases and J by 6 bases, leaving 11 bases between them. This chain's CDR3 is CASSRLVLEQYF. The CDR3 coding sequence is TGTGCCAGCAGTCGACTAGTCCTCGAGCAGTACTTC.

V usage is TRBV7-9 and J usage is TRBJ2-5, with no clear D. This CDR3 region has 12 residues. V was trimmed by 3 bases and J by 5 bases, leaving 7 bases between them. The germline gives CDR1 SEHNR, CDR2 FQNEAQ (reference sequence). For the CDR3, the DNA is TGTGCCAGCAGCTTTGGCCCTGAGACCCAGTACTTC. Translated: CASSFGPETQYF.

This chain joins TRBV4-1 and TRBJ2-2, with 7 positions matching TRBD1. The CDR3 covers 14 residues. CDR1 and CDR2 from the germline V gene are MGHRA and YSYEKL. With 3 bases clipped from V and 8 bases from J, the junction kept 6 bases outside the gene matches. CDR3 in amino acids: CASSHHRGAGELFF. Written as DNA, the CDR3 is TGCGCCAGCAGCCATCACAGGGGTGCGGGGGAGCTGTTTTTT.

J is TRBJ1-1 and V is TRBV29-1; D is ambiguous. Looked up from germline, CDR1 is SQVTM and CDR2 is ANQGSEA. The length of the CDR3 is 14 residues. V was shortened by 5 bases and J by 3 bases, with 16 bases between the two germline ends. The CDR3 DNA follows: TGCAGCGTTCGTCCCCCCGGGAGAGACACTGAAGCTTTCTTT. Translating gives CSVRPPGRDTEAFF.

The chain uses TRBV28 and TRBJ2-7; D unresolved. Germline assignment: CDR1 MDHEN and CDR2 SYDVKM. V shed 7 bases and J shed 4 bases, with 14 bases lying between them. The CDR3 has 13 residues. The CDR3 here is CASTPGLPYEQYF. DNA for the CDR3: TGTGCCAGCACTCCAGGTCTGCCTTACGAGCAGTACTTC.

The rearrangement uses TRBV7-2 and TRBJ2-7, with TRBD1 matching 7 bases. This CDR3 contains 14 residues. CDR1 and CDR2 from the germline V gene are SGHTA and FQGNSA. The V and J ends lost 2 bases and 3 bases, in that order; junction bases with no gene match: 4. The CDR3 here is CASSLRQGHYEQYF. The CDR3 nucleotides read TGTGCCAGCAGCTTACGACAGGGACACTACGAGCAGTACTTC.

The gene calls are TRBV4-1 and TRBJ2-5; 9 positions agree with TRBD1. There are 12 residues in the CDR3. Per the germline V gene, CDR1 is MGHRA and CDR2 is YSYEKL. J was trimmed by 5 bases and V by 5 bases; bases with no gene match: 0. The CDR3 loop is CASSGTGETQYF. The CDR3 DNA sequence: TGCGCCAGCAGCGGGACAGGGGAGACCCAGTACTTC.

The chain is built from TRBV11-2 and TRBJ2-3; TRBD1 is a possible D gene (5 bases). The CDR3 has 12 residues. V lost 5 bases and J lost 8, with 11 bases in between. In germline, CDR1 is SGHAT, CDR2 FQNNGV. Here the CDR3 DNA reads TGTGCCAGCAGCCCACCTAGGGGTACGCAGTATTTT. This translates into CASSPPRGTQYF.

The chain couples TRBV14 to TRBJ2-1, with 13 bases matching TRBD2. This CDR3 has 15 amino acids. J was trimmed by 5 bases and V by 3 bases; bases with no gene match: 1. Looked up from germline, CDR1 is SGHDN and CDR2 is FVKESK. This CDR3 is CASSQGLAGNNEQFF. The CDR3 DNA reads as TGTGCCAGCAGCCAGGGACTAGCGGGGAACAATGAGCAGTTCTTC.

The genes are TRBV6-1 and TRBJ2-7; D might be TRBD1 (7 bases). This CDR3 has 15 residues. The V end was cut by 6 bases, the J end by 3 bases, with 18 bases between. Germline V gene lookup returns CDR1 MNHNS and CDR2 SASEGT. The CDR3 is CASRNQGGANYEQYF. The DNA for the CDR3 is TGTGCCAGCAGAAACCAGGGGGGAGCAAACTACGAGCAGTACTTC.

This sequence joins TRBV2 and TRBJ2-1, with D possibly being TRBD1 (5 bases). The germline CDR1 and CDR2 sequences are SNHLY and FYNNEI. V was pared by 1 base and J by 4 bases, with 14 bases between. The CDR3 sequence is 16 residues long. CDR3 bases: TGTGCCAGCAGTGAAGAGGGGAAACGGGCTTACAATGAGCAGTTCTTC. Residues: CASSEEGKRAYNEQFF.

The chain combines TRBV4-3 with TRBJ2-7; unclear D gene. Looked up from germline, CDR1 is LGHNA and CDR2 is YSLEER. The CDR3 runs 14 residues. The germline V and J ends were trimmed by 3 bases and 4 bases, with 13 bases remaining between them. The CDR3 spells CASSHTPSVYEQYF. The CDR3 coding sequence is TGCGCCAGCAGCCACACCCCGAGTGTATACGAGCAGTACTTC.